The 26 T cell receptor beta chains listed next were all sequenced from one sample in a study of response to subunit inactivated influenza vaccine. TCRdb ran MiXCR on the RT-PCR reads and lists one entry per CDR3 protein. The profile covers 610,000 or so distinct CDR3 sequences, with 14% appearing a single time and roughly 10% taken by the ten largest. The sample here was PBMCs from blood, taken roughly 13 days after vaccination. These TCRs come from a man aged 45-60 years who received an inactivated influenza vaccine.

This clonotype was detected only a few times. In DNA, the CDR3 is TGCGCCAGCACCCGAACGGGTCGTGGGGAGCTGTTTTTT. It encodes CASTRTGRGELFF. This chain links TRBV5-1 with TRBJ2-2, with D uncertain. V shed 6 bases and J shed 8 bases, with 14 bases lying between them. The germline V gene has CDR1 SGHRS and CDR2 YFSETQ. The CDR3 length is 13 residues. Variable domain in full (rest from reference TRBV5-1 and TRBJ2-2): KAGVTQTPRYLIKTRGQQVTLSCSPISGHRSVSWYQQTPGQGLQFLFEYFSETQRNKGNFPGRFSGRQFSNSRSEMNVSTLELGDSALYLCASTRTGRGELFFGEGSRLTVL.

The DNA of the CDR3 is TGCGCCAGCAGCTTTGGGGTAGCGGATACGCAGTATTTT. Its protein is CASSFGVADTQYF. The chain combines TRBV5-1 with TRBJ2-3, with a possible D match to TRBD2 (5 bases). The CDR3 is made up of 13 amino acids. V dropped 2 bases and J dropped 6 bases, with 10 bases sitting between them. CDR1 is SGHRS and CDR2 is YFSETQ in the germline V gene.

The table lists this clonotype with many counts. The chain recombines TRBV4-3 with TRBJ1-2; maybe TRBD1 (5 bases). CDR1 and CDR2 from the germline V gene are LGHNA and YSLEER. Trimming took 1 base from V and 7 from J, leaving 10 bases between them. The CDR3 extends over 13 amino acids. In DNA, the CDR3 is TGCGCCAGCAGCCAAGCCCACGGGGCTGGCTACACCTTC. It is translated as CASSQAHGAGYTF.

The table lists this clonotype with a few counts. The chain recombines TRBV24-1 with TRBJ2-1; 7 nucleotides match TRBD2. Germline assignment: CDR1 KGHDR and CDR2 SFDVKD. Trimming took 4 bases from V and 10 from J; bases not matched to a gene: 12. The CDR3 sequence is 15 residues long. In DNA, the CDR3 is TGTGCCACCAGTGACCGTACGGGAGGAGGGCGGGAGCAGTTCTTC. This translates into CATSDRTGGGREQFF.

The chain has TRBV27 and TRBJ2-3, with D perhaps given as TRBD1 or TRBD2 (6 bases each). Germline CDR1 is MNHEY and CDR2 is SMNVEV (reference sequence). The CDR3 has 17 residues. The V end lost 6 bases, the J end lost 1 base, and 20 bases lay between the germline ends. The CDR3 DNA is TGTGCCAGCAGCGGAGGAGGGGGGAGCTCCCGCACAGATACGCAGTATTTT. Protein: CASSGGGGSSRTDTQYF.

This clonotype has more than one count but fewer than ten. The CDR3 is CSVRVTSLLVNEQFF. The CDR3 nucleotides read TGCAGCGTCCGTGTTACTAGCCTCTTAGTGAATGAGCAGTTCTTC. The chain links TRBV29-1 to TRBJ2-1, with D possibly being TRBD2 (6 bases). CDR1 and CDR2 from the germline V gene are SQVTM and ANQGSEA. The CDR3 extends over 15 amino acids. V lost 6 bases, J lost 7 bases, and 22 bases lay in between.

This clonotype was counted between two and nine times. The chain couples TRBV11-3 to TRBJ2-5; 11 nucleotides line up with TRBD1. J gave up 4 bases and V 5 bases, and 12 bases lay outside the gene matches. This CDR3 contains 17 residues. Germline lookup yields CDR1 SGHNT and CDR2 YENEEA. The CDR3 is CASSPGTGGFLRETQYF. The CDR3 coding sequence is TGTGCCAGCAGCCCTGGGACAGGGGGTTTTTTACGAGAGACCCAGTACTTC.

In its sample, this clonotype was seen many times. The chain joins TRBV28 to TRBJ2-7; 8 bases match TRBD1. V lost 6 bases and J lost 3; bases outside the gene matches: 7. The germline CDR1 and CDR2 sequences are MDHEN and SYDVKM. The CDR3 covers 14 residues. The CDR3 spells CASRRTGWGYEQYF. DNA for the CDR3: TGTGCCAGCAGACGGACAGGGTGGGGCTACGAGCAGTACTTC.

The chain's CDR3 is CAISGGTGGQPQHF. The CDR3 DNA sequence: TGTGCCATCAGTGGGGGGACAGGCGGGCAGCCCCAGCATTTT. The V call is TRBV10-3, the J call TRBJ1-5; 8 bases align to TRBD1. J was trimmed by 7 bases and V by 4 bases; bases with no gene match: 6. This CDR3 region has 14 residues. Germline loops: CDR1 ENHRY, CDR2 SYGVKD.

J is TRBJ2-3 and V is TRBV19; TRBD2 matches at 12 bases. This CDR3 is 17 amino acids long. The J segment lost 2 bases and the V segment lost 5 bases, leaving 8 bases of the junction unmatched. CDR1 and CDR2 (germline): LNHDA, SQIVND (reference sequence). The CDR3 spells CASSYGRLAGDTDTQYF. The CDR3 bases are TGTGCCAGTAGTTATGGTCGACTAGCGGGGGACACAGATACGCAGTATTTT.

The V call is TRBV29-1, the J call TRBJ2-2; TRBD1 matches 7 bases. This CDR3 is 15 amino acids long. CDR1 SQVTM and CDR2 ANQGSEA come from the germline V gene. Germline trimming cut 7 bases from V and 2 bases from J; bases unmatched to any gene: 10. The DNA for the CDR3 is TGCAGCGCCCGGGACAGAGAGATTAACACCGGGGAGCTGTTTTTT. It is translated as CSARDREINTGELFF.

V and J are TRBV29-1 and TRBJ1-4; D not resolved. Germline assignment: CDR1 SQVTM and CDR2 ANQGSEA. The CDR3 covers 13 residues. V was pared by 3 bases and J by 8 bases, with 13 bases between. CDR3 in DNA: TGCAGCGTTGATGAGGGAATCGGCGAAAAACTGTTTTTT. Translation gives CSVDEGIGEKLFF. Combining the CDR3 with reference TRBV29-1 and TRBJ1-4 gives the whole variable domain SAVISQKPSRDICQRGTSLTIQCQVDSQVTMMFWYRQQPGQSLTLIATANQGSEATYESGFVIDKFPISRPNLTFSTLTVSNMSPEDSSIYLCSVDEGIGEKLFFGSGTQLSVL.

The table lists this clonotype with many counts. The chain is built from TRBV20-1 and TRBJ1-1; D remains ambiguous. The V end lost 6 bases, the J end lost 4 bases, and 12 bases lay between the germline ends. There are 12 residues in the CDR3. Per germline, CDR1 DFQATT and CDR2 SNEGSKA (reference sequence). This CDR3 is CSAKWKVTEAFF. CDR3 sequence (DNA): TGCAGTGCCAAGTGGAAGGTCACTGAAGCTTTCTTT.

In its sample, this clonotype was seen many times. This chain connects TRBV21-1 to TRBJ2-3; the table names TRBD2, a call not compared with the DNA. TRBV21-1 is classified as a pseudogene. The CDR3 extends over 15 amino acids. The CDR3 loop reads CASSKAGECTDTQYF. CDR3 bases: TGTGCCAGCAGCAAAGCGGGGGAGTGCACAGATACGCAGTATTTT.

The rearrangement uses TRBV20-1 and TRBJ1-5; D remains unclear. The CDR3 runs 13 residues. V was cut by 3 bases and J by 1 base, with 7 bases left in between. CDR1 DFQATT and CDR2 SNEGSKA come from the germline V gene (reference sequence). The CDR3 region has the DNA TGCAGTGCTAGGGTGACAAGCAATCAGCCCCAGCATTTT. As protein: CSARVTSNQPQHF.

Many counts were recorded for this clonotype. J is TRBJ2-3 and V is TRBV29-1, with 10 bases identical to TRBD2. Germline V gene lookup returns CDR1 SQVTM and CDR2 ANQGSEA. V dropped 1 base and J dropped 3; count of bases not matched to a gene: 10. This CDR3 has 17 amino acids. The CDR3 region is CSVEGASKRGGTDTQYF. CDR3 coding DNA: TGCAGCGTTGAAGGTGCCTCTAAGCGGGGGGGAACAGATACGCAGTATTTT.

Only a few counts were recorded for this clonotype. The chain couples TRBV20-1 to TRBJ2-5; 9 bases map to TRBD1. Losses at the gene ends were 3 bases for V and 5 bases for J; bases not matched to a gene: 7. The CDR3 sequence is 14 residues long. The germline V gene has CDR1 DFQATT and CDR2 SNEGSKA (reference sequence). CDR3 DNA: TGCAGTGCTAGGATACCGACAGGGGGGGAGACCCAGTACTTC. Translated: CSARIPTGGETQYF.

This clonotype was seen a handful of times. The chain uses TRBV28 and TRBJ1-4; D gene unclear. The CDR3 loop spans 16 amino acids. Germline V lookup: CDR1 MDHEN, CDR2 SYDVKM. Trimming took 5 bases from V and 0 from J, leaving 13 bases between them. CDR3 sequence reads: CASSDRGYTTNEKLFF. The DNA of the CDR3 is TGTGCCAGCAGTGACCGAGGGTACACAACTAATGAAAAACTGTTTTTT.

V usage is TRBV7-9 and J usage is TRBJ2-5; D is undetermined. With 5 bases removed from V and 4 bases from J, the gap between germline ends came to 20 bases. CDR1 and CDR2 from the germline V gene are SEHNR and FQNEAQ (reference sequence). There are 16 residues in the CDR3. CDR3 coding DNA: TGTGCCAGCAGCGTAATAGGAGCCTCGGGCGGAGAGACCCAGTACTTC. Translated: CASSVIGASGGETQYF.

The V gene is TRBV29-1, the J gene TRBJ2-7; D may be TRBD1 (5 bases). The V and J ends lost 6 bases and 3 bases respectively, with 9 bases between them. Germline CDR1 and CDR2: SQVTM and ANQGSEA. This CDR3 is 11 amino acids long. The CDR3 nucleotides read TGCAGCGTAACCACAGGCTACGAGCAGTACTTC. Translation gives CSVTTGYEQYF.

The chain combines TRBV5-1 with TRBJ2-1; 7 bases agree with TRBD1. This CDR3 is 14 amino acids long. Per germline, CDR1 SGHRS and CDR2 YFSETQ. After removal of 4 bases from V and 1 base from J, the junction contained 2 bases not matched to a gene. In DNA form, the CDR3 reads TGCGCCAGCAGCATGGGACAGTCCTACAATGAGCAGTTCTTC. This translates into CASSMGQSYNEQFF.

This clonotype was seen many times. J is TRBJ1-4 and V is TRBV3-1, with TRBD1 identical over 7 bases. The length of the CDR3 is 14 residues. Per germline, CDR1 LGHDT and CDR2 YNNKEL (reference sequence). With 2 bases clipped from V and 8 bases from J, the junction kept 5 bases outside the gene matches. CDR3 coding DNA: TGTGCCAGCAGCCAAAGACAGGGTGGAGAAAAACTGTTTTTT. It yields the protein CASSQRQGGEKLFF.

This clonotype has only a few counts. The V call is TRBV7-2, the J call TRBJ1-1; TRBD1 agrees at 7 bases. This CDR3 has 15 amino acids. Germline V gene sequence: CDR1 SGHTA, CDR2 FQGNSA. Trimming took 0 bases from V and 4 from J; bases not matched to a gene: 5. CDR3 protein: CASSLAAGGTTEAFF. The CDR3 DNA follows: TGTGCCAGCAGCTTAGCGGCAGGGGGGACCACTGAAGCTTTCTTT.

This clonotype has more than one count but fewer than ten. The J gene is TRBJ1-2, the V gene TRBV5-1; weak D call: TRBD1 (6 bases). CDR3 length equals 16 residues. Trimming took 6 bases from V and 0 from J, leaving 18 bases between them. Germline V gene lookup returns CDR1 SGHRS and CDR2 YFSETQ. The CDR3: CASTRDTQVPNYGYTF. CDR3 nucleotides: TGCGCCAGCACCCGGGACACCCAGGTGCCTAACTATGGCTACACCTTC.

This clonotype has just one count. The chain couples TRBV12-3 or TRBV12-4 to TRBJ2-7, with a possible D match to TRBD1 (6 bases). This CDR3 is 15 amino acids long. Trimming removed 6 bases from V and 4 bases from J, with 19 bases in between. The CDR3, as DNA: TGTGCCAGCAGGGCCGGACAGAGCCCGAATTACGAGCAGTACTTC. This sequence encodes CASRAGQSPNYEQYF.

The chain joins TRBV5-1 to TRBJ2-7; 11 bases line up with TRBD2. Losses at the gene ends were 1 base for V and 3 bases for J; bases not matched to a gene: 6. This CDR3 is 16 amino acids long. The V gene's germline CDR1 is SGHRS and CDR2 YFSETQ. The DNA for the CDR3 is TGCGCCAGCAGCTTGAGCCCTAGCGGGGGGCTCTACGAGCAGTACTTC. It is translated as CASSLSPSGGLYEQYF. Variable domain in full (rest from reference TRBV5-1 and TRBJ2-7): KAGVTQTPRYLIKTRGQQVTLSCSPISGHRSVSWYQQTPGQGLQFLFEYFSETQRNKGNFPGRFSGRQFSNSRSEMNVSTLELGDSALYLCASSLSPSGGLYEQYFGPGTRLTVT.